This passage covers 22 T cell receptor beta chains from one sample sequenced in a study of blood T cell repertoires in COVID-19. Using immunoSEQ multiplex PCR, the repertoire was profiled, and TCRdb retains in-frame clones only, with some absent. The sample shows under 200,000 clones, around 90% of them seen only once. Sequencing was carried out using peripheral blood. Receptor source: a man aged 50 or older who had recovered from COVID-19.

The CDR3 DNA is TGTGCCAGCAGGCCAGGGGTACCTAATGAAAAACTGTTTTTT. This codes for CASRPGVPNEKLFF. J is TRBJ1-4 and V is TRBV28; a weak D match, TRBD1 (6 bases). The V gene lost 6 bases and the J gene lost 3 bases, with 11 bases spanning the gap. The CDR3 is 14 amino acids. Germline V gene sequence: CDR1 MDHEN, CDR2 SYDVKM.

The chain combines TRBV5-1 with TRBJ1-4, with D uncertain. Germline assignment: CDR1 SGHRS and CDR2 YFSETQ. V lost 4 bases to trimming and J lost 5 bases, with 12 bases between them. The CDR3 is 14 amino acids. The CDR3 loop reads CASSTASSNEKLFF. CDR3 sequence (DNA): TGCGCCAGCAGCACCGCGAGTTCCAATGAAAAACTGTTTTTT. The variable domain in full, completed from reference TRBV5-1 and TRBJ1-4, reads KAGVTQTPRYLIKTRGQQVTLSCSPISGHRSVSWYQQTPGQGLQFLFEYFSETQRNKGNFPGRFSGRQFSNSRSEMNVSTLELGDSALYLCASSTASSNEKLFFGSGTQLSVL.

V and J are TRBV7-2 and TRBJ1-1, with D perhaps matching TRBD1 (5 bases). CDR1 and CDR2 (germline): SGHTA, FQGNSA. The length of the CDR3 is 15 residues. V was cut by 4 bases and J by 5 bases, with 17 bases left in between. CDR3 amino acids: CASSSGGGFGTEAFF. CDR3 coding DNA: TGTGCCAGCAGCTCCGGGGGGGGGTTCGGTACTGAAGCTTTCTTT. Complete variable domain (other parts from reference TRBV7-2 and TRBJ1-1): GAGVSQSPSNKVTEKGKDVELRCDPISGHTALYWYRQSLGQGLEFLIYFQGNSAPDKSGLPSDRFSAERTGGSVSTLTIQRTQQEDSAVYLCASSSGGGFGTEAFFGQGTRLTVV.

This chain links TRBV21-1 with TRBJ1-5. TRBV21-1 is flagged as a pseudogene. CDR3 length: 15 residues. The CDR3 sequence: CASSEQVRRRQPQHF. The CDR3, as DNA: TGTGCCAGCAGCGAACAAGTTCGCCGGCGGCAGCCCCAGCATTTT.

The chain has TRBV21-1 and TRBJ1-2. TRBV21-1 is reported as a pseudogene. CDR3 size: 15 residues. The CDR3 DNA sequence: TGTGCCAGCAGCAAAGCGGTAGTTGAACTATATGGCTACACCTTC. Encoded protein: CASSKAVVELYGYTF.

V is TRBV18 and J is TRBJ1-4; D is undetermined. Germline V gene sequence: CDR1 KGHSH, CDR2 LQKENI. This CDR3 is built from 13 residues. The V end was cut by 5 bases, the J end by 4 bases, with 8 bases between. This CDR3 is CASSRRFNEKLFF. The DNA for the CDR3 is TGTGCCAGCTCAAGGAGGTTTAATGAAAAACTGTTTTTT.

The rearrangement uses TRBV7-2 and TRBJ1-2; 8 nucleotides match TRBD1. Per the germline V gene, CDR1 is SGHTA and CDR2 is FQGNSA. J was trimmed by 3 bases and V by 3 bases; bases with no gene match: 3. The CDR3 contains 14 residues. As DNA, the CDR3 is TGTGCCAGCAGCTTGGACAGGGAGGACTATGGCTACACCTTC. It specifies CASSLDREDYGYTF.

The chain uses TRBV6-4 and TRBJ2-2; the D gene is possibly TRBD1 (5 bases). V lost 8 bases and J 1 base, leaving 11 bases between the germline ends. Germline V gene data show CDR1 as MRHNA and CDR2 as SNTAGT. The CDR3 is made up of 14 amino acids. CDR3 protein: CASGRGQNTGELFF. CDR3 in DNA: TGTGCCAGCGGGCGTGGACAGAACACCGGGGAGCTGTTTTTT.

The chain joins TRBV20-1 to TRBJ2-1, with D maybe TRBD1 (6 bases). Germline V gene sequence: CDR1 DFQATT, CDR2 SNEGSKA (reference sequence). The CDR3 loop spans 11 amino acids. DNA for the CDR3: TGCAGCGCAAGGGGGACGGGAGAGCAGTTCTTC. Residues: CSARGTGEQFF.

This sequence joins TRBV19 and TRBJ1-6; TRBD1 matches at 11 bases. Trimming took 4 bases from V and 14 from J; bases not matched to a gene: 13. The CDR3 contains 16 residues. Germline loops: CDR1 LNHDA, CDR2 SQIVND (reference sequence). CDR3: CASSSPDRGPVRTLHF. DNA for the CDR3: TGTGCCAGTAGTAGCCCGGACAGGGGGCCGGTGAGGACCCTCCACTTT.

This sequence joins TRBV19 and TRBJ2-5; 7 nucleotides agree with TRBD1. The CDR3 extends over 13 amino acids. The germline V gene has CDR1 LNHDA and CDR2 SQIVND (reference sequence). J gave up 4 bases and V 2 bases, and 1 base lay outside the gene matches. This chain's CDR3 is CASSIRGPETQYF. The CDR3 region has the DNA TGTGCCAGTAGTATAAGGGGGCCAGAGACCCAGTACTTC.

The chain combines TRBV28 with TRBJ1-4, with 10 positions matching TRBD1. The CDR3 runs 17 residues. The V segment lost 4 bases and the J segment 2 bases; nucleotides outside the gene matches: 7. Germline CDR1 is MDHEN and CDR2 is SYDVKM. CDR3 sequence reads: CASSSPGQGLTNEKLFF. The DNA of the CDR3 is TGTGCCAGCAGTTCCCCGGGACAGGGGTTGACTAATGAAAAACTGTTTTTT.

The V and J genes are TRBV2 and TRBJ2-6, with D unclear. Germline assignment: CDR1 SNHLY and CDR2 FYNNEI. The CDR3 spans 14 residues. The V and J ends lost 8 bases and 0 bases respectively, with 8 bases between them. CDR3 loop: CASLKSSGANVLTF. CDR3 in DNA: TGTGCCAGCCTAAAGAGCTCTGGGGCCAACGTCCTGACTTTC.

The CDR3 bases are TGTGCCAGCAAGTCGCAGGGTAGCTCCTACGAGCAGTACTTC. Translating gives CASKSQGSSYEQYF. The chain links TRBV7-2 to TRBJ2-7, with D possibly TRBD1 on 5 matching bases. Trimming took off 7 bases at V and 0 bases at J, with 13 bases between the two ends. CDR3 length: 14 residues. The germline V gene encodes CDR1 SGHTA and CDR2 FQGNSA.

The chain joins TRBV5-5 to TRBJ1-2; TRBD1 agrees at 8 bases. Trimming removed 0 bases from V and 8 bases from J; junction bases left unmatched: 3. CDR1 and CDR2 from the germline V gene are SGHKS and YYEKEE (reference sequence). The CDR3 loop spans 13 amino acids. The CDR3 sequence is CASSLDRGGGYTF. The CDR3 bases are TGTGCCAGCAGCTTGGACAGGGGGGGCGGCTACACCTTC.

The chain employs TRBV9 and TRBJ2-5; TRBD2 matches 8 bases. The V gene end was trimmed by 0 bases and the J gene end by 5 bases; junction bases not matched to a gene: 12. Germline loops: CDR1 SGDLS, CDR2 YYNGEE. The CDR3 has 17 amino acids. The CDR3 nucleotides read TGTGCCAGCAGCGTAGACCCAGACGGGGGGGCGTTGGAGACCCAGTACTTC. Translating gives CASSVDPDGGALETQYF. Using reference TRBV9 and TRBJ2-5 for the parts outside the CDR3, the full variable domain is DSGVTQTPKHLITATGQRVTLRCSPRSGDLSVYWYQQSLDQGLQFLIQYYNGEERAKGNILERFSAQQFPDLHSELNLSSLELGDSALYFCASSVDPDGGALETQYFGPGTRLLVL.

The chain employs TRBV18 and TRBJ2-5; D might be TRBD2 (5 bases). The length of the CDR3 is 18 residues. The germline V and J ends were trimmed by 1 base and 4 bases, with 22 bases remaining between them. Per the germline V gene, CDR1 is KGHSH and CDR2 is LQKENI. Written as DNA, the CDR3 is TGTGCCAGCTCACCACGTGAGATCAGCCTGGGCGGAGGAGAGACCCAGTACTTC. Amino acid sequence: CASSPREISLGGGETQYF.

This CDR3 is CASRSQGHEQYF. The CDR3 nucleotides are TGTGCCAGCAGGTCCCAGGGGCACGAGCAGTACTTC. V gene TRBV6-5 combines with J gene TRBJ2-7; a weak D match, TRBD1 (6 bases). Trimming removed 6 bases at V and 5 bases at J, with 11 bases between. CDR1 and CDR2 from the germline V gene are MNHEY and SVGAGI. The CDR3 totals 12 residues.

V and J are TRBV11-2 and TRBJ2-1; 7 bases match TRBD1. V lost 3 bases, J lost 7 bases, and 12 bases stayed unmatched. The CDR3 spans 16 residues. Germline CDR1 reads SGHAT; CDR2 reads FQNNGV. CDR3 in DNA: TGTGCCAGCAGCTTCATGGGACAGACCGTCGCGAATGAGCAGTTCTTC. Protein sequence: CASSFMGQTVANEQFF.

The J gene is TRBJ1-6, the V gene TRBV27; D not certain. This CDR3 is 14 amino acids long. The V gene lost 2 bases and the J gene lost 7 bases, with 9 bases spanning the gap. Germline-derived CDR1 and CDR2 are MNHEY and SMNVEV (reference sequence). The CDR3 reads CASSLHGPNSPLHF. The CDR3 DNA sequence: TGTGCCAGCAGTTTACATGGCCCCAATTCACCCCTCCACTTT.

The rearrangement links TRBV2 to TRBJ1-3; no clear D. The germline V gene has CDR1 SNHLY and CDR2 FYNNEI. The V and J ends lost 6 bases and 6 bases respectively, with 3 bases between them. There are 10 residues in the CDR3. The CDR3 loop reads CASRLNTIYF. CDR3 bases: TGTGCCAGCAGACTAAACACCATATATTTT.

The CDR3 reads CASSVGVSGNTIYF. Here the CDR3 DNA reads TGTGCCAGCAGCGTAGGAGTTTCTGGAAACACCATATATTTT. This sequence joins TRBV9 and TRBJ1-3, with no clear D. V dropped 0 bases and J dropped 1 base, with 5 bases sitting between them. The length of the CDR3 is 14 residues. The V gene's germline CDR1 is SGDLS and CDR2 YYNGEE.